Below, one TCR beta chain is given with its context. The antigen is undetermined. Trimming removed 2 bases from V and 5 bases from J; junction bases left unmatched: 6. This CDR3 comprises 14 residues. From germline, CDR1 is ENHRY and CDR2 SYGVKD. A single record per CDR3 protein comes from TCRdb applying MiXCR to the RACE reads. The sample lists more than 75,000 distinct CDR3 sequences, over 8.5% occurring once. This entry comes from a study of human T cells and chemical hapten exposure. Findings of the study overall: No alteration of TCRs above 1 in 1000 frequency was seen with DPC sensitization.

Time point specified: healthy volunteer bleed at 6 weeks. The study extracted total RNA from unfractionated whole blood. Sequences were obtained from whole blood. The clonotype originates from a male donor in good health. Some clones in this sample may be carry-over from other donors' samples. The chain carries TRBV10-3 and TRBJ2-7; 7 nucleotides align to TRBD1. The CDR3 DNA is TGTGCCATCAGTGAGACAGGGGAGTTCGACGAGCAGTACTTC. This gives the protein CAISETGEFDEQYF.